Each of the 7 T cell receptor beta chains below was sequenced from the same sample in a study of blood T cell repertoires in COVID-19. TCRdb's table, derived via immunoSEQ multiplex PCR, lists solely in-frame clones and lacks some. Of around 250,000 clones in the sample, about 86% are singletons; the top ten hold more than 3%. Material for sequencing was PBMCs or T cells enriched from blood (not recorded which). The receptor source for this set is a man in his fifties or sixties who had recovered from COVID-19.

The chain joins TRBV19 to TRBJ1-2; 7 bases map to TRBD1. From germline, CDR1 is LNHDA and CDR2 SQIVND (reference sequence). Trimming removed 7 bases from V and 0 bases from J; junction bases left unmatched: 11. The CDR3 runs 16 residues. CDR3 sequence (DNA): TGTGCCAGTAACTACAGGGGTATCGGAGCTAACTATGGCTACACCTTC. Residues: CASNYRGIGANYGYTF.

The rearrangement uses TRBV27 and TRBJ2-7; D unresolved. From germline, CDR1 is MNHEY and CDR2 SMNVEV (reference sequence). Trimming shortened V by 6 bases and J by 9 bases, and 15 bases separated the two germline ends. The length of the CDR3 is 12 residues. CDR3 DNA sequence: TGTGCCAGCAGATCTCTTACACGCGGGCAGTACTTC. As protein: CASRSLTRGQYF.

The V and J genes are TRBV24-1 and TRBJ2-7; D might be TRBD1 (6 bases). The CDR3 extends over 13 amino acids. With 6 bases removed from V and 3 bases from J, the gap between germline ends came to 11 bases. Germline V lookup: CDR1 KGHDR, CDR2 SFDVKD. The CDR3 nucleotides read TGTGCCACCAGTAGTGGGGGCAGCTACGAGCAGTACTTC. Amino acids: CATSSGGSYEQYF.

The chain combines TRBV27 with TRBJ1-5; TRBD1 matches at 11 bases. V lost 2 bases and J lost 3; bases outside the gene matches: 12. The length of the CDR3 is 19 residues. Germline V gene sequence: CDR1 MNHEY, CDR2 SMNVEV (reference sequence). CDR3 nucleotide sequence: TGTGCCAGCAGTTTACGGGATTCGGGGACAGGGGGAGTCAATCAGCCCCAGCATTTT. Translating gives CASSLRDSGTGGVNQPQHF.

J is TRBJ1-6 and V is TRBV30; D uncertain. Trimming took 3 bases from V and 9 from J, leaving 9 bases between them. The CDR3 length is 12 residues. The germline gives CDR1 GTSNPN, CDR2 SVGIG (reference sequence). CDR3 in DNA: TGTGCCTGGAGCGCTCGGGGTTCACCCCTCCACTTT. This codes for CAWSARGSPLHF.

The DNA for the CDR3 is TGTGCCAGCAGGAAGGGGACAGGCAATCAGCCCCAGCATTTT. It is translated as CASRKGTGNQPQHF. V and J are TRBV2 and TRBJ1-5; 7 nucleotides agree with TRBD1. With 6 bases clipped from V and 2 bases from J, the junction kept 4 bases outside the gene matches. The CDR3 is 14 residues long. The germline CDR1 and CDR2 sequences are SNHLY and FYNNEI. Full variable domain (missing parts from reference TRBV2 and TRBJ1-5): EPEVTQTPSHQVTQMGQEVILRCVPISNHLYFYWYRQILGQKVEFLVSFYNNEISEKSEIFDDQFSVERPDGSNFTLKIRSTKLEDSAMYFCASRKGTGNQPQHFGDGTRLSIL.

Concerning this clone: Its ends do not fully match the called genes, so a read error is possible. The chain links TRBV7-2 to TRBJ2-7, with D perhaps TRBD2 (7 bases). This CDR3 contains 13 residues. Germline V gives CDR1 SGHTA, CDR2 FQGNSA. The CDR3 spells CASSPSRGGTFRF. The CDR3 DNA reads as TGTGCCAGCAGCCCCTCTAGGGGGGGGACGTTTCGTTTC.